Each of the 27 T cell receptor beta chains below was sequenced from the same sample in a study of blood T cell repertoires in COVID-19. Produced via immunoSEQ multiplex PCR; TCRdb's table is partial and in-frame only. The data show around 310,000 clones, approximately 90% seen once. Sequenced sample: peripheral blood. These receptors were taken from a woman aged 30 to 39 with COVID-19, enrolled during active disease.

This sequence joins TRBV6-5 and TRBJ2-2; D is possibly TRBD2 (6 bases). Trimming took 0 bases from V and 3 from J, leaving 11 bases between them. Germline V gene data show CDR1 as MNHEY and CDR2 as SVGAGI. There are 16 residues in the CDR3. The CDR3 DNA reads as TGTGCCAGCAGTTACTCGGGACCGGGGGACACCGGGGAGCTGTTTTTT. Encoded protein: CASSYSGPGDTGELFF.

The chain employs TRBV18 and TRBJ2-1, with TRBD2 matching 15 bases. CDR3 size: 17 residues. Germline V CDR1 and CDR2: KGHSH, LQKENI. Trimming removed 0 bases from V and 6 bases from J; junction bases left unmatched: 3. CDR3 sequence reads: CASSPPGLAGGSNEQFF. DNA for the CDR3: TGTGCCAGCTCACCACCAGGACTAGCGGGAGGGAGCAATGAGCAGTTCTTC.

The rearrangement joins TRBV7-9 to TRBJ1-1; TRBD1 matches 7 bases. CDR3 length: 14 residues. V dropped 2 bases and J dropped 4; count of bases not matched to a gene: 4. Germline values: CDR1 SEHNR, CDR2 FQNEAQ (reference sequence). As DNA, the CDR3 is TGTGCCAGCAGCTTATCCCCAGGGGGCACTGAAGCTTTCTTT. It translates to CASSLSPGGTEAFF.

The chain combines TRBV7-8 with TRBJ1-1, with a tentative D call TRBD1 (5 bases). Deletions cut 1 base from V and 5 bases from J, with 14 bases between. The CDR3 loop spans 15 amino acids. Germline lookup yields CDR1 SGHVS and CDR2 FQNEAQ. The DNA of the CDR3 is TGTGCCAGCAGCTTAGGCGGGGGGGAAGGAACTGAAGCTTTCTTT. Translating it yields CASSLGGGEGTEAFF.

The gene calls are TRBV9 and TRBJ1-2; D gene unclear. CDR3 length: 13 residues. Germline CDR1 and CDR2: SGDLS and YYNGEE. V was shortened by 7 bases and J by 1 base, with 11 bases between the two germline ends. As DNA, the CDR3 is TGTGCCAGCGAGTCAGGAGGTAACTATGGCTACACCTTC. Its translation is CASESGGNYGYTF.

This chain joins TRBV13 and TRBJ2-7; 13 bases fit TRBD2. This CDR3 has 17 residues. The germline CDR1 and CDR2 sequences are PRHDT and FYEKMQ (reference sequence). Germline trimming cut 3 bases from V and 3 bases from J; bases unmatched to any gene: 8. The CDR3 loop reads CASSLLGGLAGHYEQYF. Here the CDR3 DNA reads TGTGCCAGCAGCTTGTTAGGGGGACTAGCGGGACACTACGAGCAGTACTTC.

V usage is TRBV6-6 and J usage is TRBJ1-4, with 10 bases lining up with TRBD1. Germline V gives CDR1 MNHNY, CDR2 SVGAGI (reference sequence). V was pared by 5 bases and J by 4 bases, with 7 bases of the junction left unmatched. The CDR3 sequence is 16 residues long. In DNA, the CDR3 is TGTGCCAGCAGTCGACAGGGGGCACGGGGTAATGAAAAACTGTTTTTT. Encoded protein: CASSRQGARGNEKLFF.

The chain recombines TRBV11-1 with TRBJ2-1; TRBD2 might be the D (6 bases). The germline V gene has CDR1 SGHAT and CDR2 FQDESV (reference sequence). Trimming took 6 bases from V and 12 from J, leaving 18 bases between them. This CDR3 spans 13 amino acids. CDR3 DNA: TGTGCCAGCAGTCCCCTAACTAGCCGGGCGCAGTTCTTC. Its translation: CASSPLTSRAQFF.

The chain joins TRBV24-1 to TRBJ2-1; 10 nucleotides agree with TRBD2. J lost 9 bases, V lost 0 bases, and 4 bases had no gene match. There are 15 residues in the CDR3. From germline, CDR1 is KGHDR and CDR2 SFDVKD. The CDR3: CATSDLTSGIGEQFF. The CDR3 DNA reads as TGTGCCACCAGTGATTTGACTAGCGGGATAGGTGAGCAGTTCTTC.

The V gene is TRBV9, the J gene TRBJ1-2; no clear D gene. Germline values: CDR1 SGDLS, CDR2 YYNGEE. CDR3 length: 13 residues. V was clipped by 2 bases and J by 6 bases, with 11 bases between them. The CDR3, as DNA: TGTGCCAGCAGCGTGGAGCAATCACATGGCTACACCTTC. Translating gives CASSVEQSHGYTF.

This sequence joins TRBV19 and TRBJ2-1, with no clear D. Germline CDR1 is LNHDA and CDR2 is SQIVND (reference sequence). CDR3 size: 11 residues. Trimming removed 5 bases at V and 7 bases at J, with 6 bases between. The CDR3 loop reads CASSFSNEQFF. CDR3 in DNA: TGTGCCAGTAGTTTCTCGAATGAGCAGTTCTTC.

The chain recombines TRBV5-1 with TRBJ2-1; 7 bases are shared with TRBD2. Germline CDR1 reads SGHRS; CDR2 reads YFSETQ. This CDR3 is built from 15 residues. Germline trimming cut 2 bases from V and 2 bases from J; bases unmatched to any gene: 4. The CDR3 here is CASSFGGGTYNEQFF. The CDR3, as DNA: TGCGCCAGCAGCTTTGGCGGGGGAACCTACAATGAGCAGTTCTTC. Variable domain in full (rest from reference TRBV5-1 and TRBJ2-1): KAGVTQTPRYLIKTRGQQVTLSCSPISGHRSVSWYQQTPGQGLQFLFEYFSETQRNKGNFPGRFSGRQFSNSRSEMNVSTLELGDSALYLCASSFGGGTYNEQFFGPGTRLTVL.

V and J are TRBV7-3 and TRBJ2-2, with 9 bases aligning to TRBD1. Germline V CDR1 and CDR2: SGHTA, FQGTGA. This CDR3 region has 14 residues. V lost 5 bases to trimming and J lost 9 bases; unmatched junction nucleotides: 7. The CDR3 region is CASSQTGGDRELFF. CDR3 nucleotides: TGTGCCAGCAGCCAGACAGGGGGTGATCGGGAGCTGTTTTTT.

This clone was observed once. The chain uses TRBV6-5 and TRBJ2-7; tentatively, D is TRBD2 (6 bases). V was pared by 5 bases and J by 2 bases, with 16 bases between. This CDR3 region has 15 residues. From germline, CDR1 is MNHEY and CDR2 SVGAGI. CDR3 sequence: CASSPLARSTYEQYF. The CDR3 DNA reads as TGTGCCAGCAGTCCCCTAGCGAGGTCGACCTACGAGCAGTACTTC.

The chain uses TRBV19 and TRBJ2-2; 12 bases are shared with TRBD2. Losses at the gene ends were 4 bases for V and 6 bases for J; bases not matched to a gene: 3. This CDR3 contains 15 residues. Germline CDR1 is LNHDA and CDR2 is SQIVND (reference sequence). CDR3 sequence: CASSTGLAGSGELFF. In DNA, the CDR3 is TGTGCCAGTAGTACGGGACTAGCGGGCTCCGGGGAGCTGTTTTTT.

The chain joins TRBV15 to TRBJ2-1; 8 nucleotides line up with TRBD2. With V trimmed by 1 base and J by 5 bases, 7 bases remained unmatched. Germline V CDR1 and CDR2: LNHNV, YYDKDF (reference sequence). The CDR3 has 16 amino acids. This CDR3 reads CATSRGSAGAHNEQFF. In DNA, the CDR3 is TGTGCCACCAGCAGAGGTTCAGCGGGAGCCCACAATGAGCAGTTCTTC.

The chain carries TRBV5-1 and TRBJ1-2, with a possible D match to TRBD1 (6 bases). The CDR3 spans 13 residues. The germline V gene encodes CDR1 SGHRS and CDR2 YFSETQ. The V gene lost 1 base and the J gene lost 6 bases, with 10 bases spanning the gap. The CDR3 protein is CASSLTGNDGYTF. DNA of the CDR3: TGCGCCAGCAGCTTGACAGGGAATGATGGCTACACCTTC. The entire variable domain, with the rest obtained from reference TRBV5-1 and TRBJ1-2, is as follows: KAGVTQTPRYLIKTRGQQVTLSCSPISGHRSVSWYQQTPGQGLQFLFEYFSETQRNKGNFPGRFSGRQFSNSRSEMNVSTLELGDSALYLCASSLTGNDGYTFGSGTRLTVV.

The chain couples TRBV29-1 to TRBJ1-2; D gene unclear. This CDR3 contains 11 residues. The V gene's germline CDR1 is SQVTM and CDR2 ANQGSEA. V was cut by 4 bases and J by 2 bases, with 5 bases left in between. CDR3 in DNA: TGCAGCGTTGTCGAGAACTATGGCTACACCTTC. It is translated as CSVVENYGYTF. Based on the CDR3 plus reference TRBV29-1 and TRBJ1-2, the full variable domain is SAVISQKPSRDICQRGTSLTIQCQVDSQVTMMFWYRQQPGQSLTLIATANQGSEATYESGFVIDKFPISRPNLTFSTLTVSNMSPEDSSIYLCSVVENYGYTFGSGTRLTVV.

The chain employs TRBV28 and TRBJ1-2; 8 bases map to TRBD1. The V gene's germline CDR1 is MDHEN and CDR2 SYDVKM. Trimming at V came to 3 bases and at J to 8 bases, leaving 11 bases not matched to a gene. The CDR3 totals 15 residues. CDR3 protein: CASSFGDRQGNGYTF. CDR3 nucleotide sequence: TGTGCCAGCAGTTTTGGAGACCGACAGGGGAACGGCTACACCTTC.

The V gene is TRBV28, the J gene TRBJ1-1; the D gene is possibly TRBD1 (6 bases). V lost 5 bases and J lost 0, with 13 bases in between. The CDR3 contains 15 residues. The germline V gene has CDR1 MDHEN and CDR2 SYDVKM. CDR3 residues: CASSRPQGLNTEAFF. The CDR3 DNA reads as TGTGCCAGCAGTCGTCCCCAGGGGTTGAACACTGAAGCTTTCTTT.

The genes are TRBV30 and TRBJ2-3; 11 bases fit TRBD2. This CDR3 is 15 amino acids long. Trimming at V came to 5 bases and at J to 4 bases, leaving 8 bases not matched to a gene. Germline CDR1 and CDR2: GTSNPN and SVGIG (reference sequence). CDR3 nucleotides: TGTGCCTGGGGGACTAGCGGCCCCGTGGCAGATACGCAGTATTTT. It codes for CAWGTSGPVADTQYF.

The chain combines TRBV24-1 with TRBJ2-6, with a tentative D call TRBD1 (6 bases). CDR1 is KGHDR, CDR2 SFDVKD, per germline. V shed 5 bases and J shed 2 bases, with 9 bases lying between them. CDR3 length: 15 residues. This CDR3 is CATSAKGAGANVLTF. In DNA, the CDR3 is TGTGCCACCAGTGCCAAGGGGGCTGGGGCCAACGTCCTGACTTTC.

V and J are TRBV3-1 (or the pseudogene TRBV3-2) and TRBJ2-1; 8 nucleotides align to TRBD1. The germline CDR1 and CDR2 sequences are LGHDT and YNNKEL (reference sequence). This CDR3 spans 16 amino acids. V lost 4 bases, J lost 1 base, and 6 bases stayed unmatched. The CDR3 sequence: CASSPRTGRSYNEQFF. Written as DNA, the CDR3 is TGTGCCAGCAGCCCCCGGACAGGGCGGTCCTACAATGAGCAGTTCTTC.

V gene TRBV7-9 combines with J gene TRBJ2-7; D gene uncertain. CDR3 length equals 12 residues. Deletions cut 2 bases from V and 3 bases from J, with 5 bases between. Germline-derived CDR1 and CDR2 are SEHNR and FQNEAQ (reference sequence). The chain's CDR3 is CASSLPLYEQYF. In DNA form, the CDR3 reads TGTGCCAGCAGCTTACCCCTCTACGAGCAGTACTTC.

The genes are TRBV2 and TRBJ2-7, with 9 bases matching TRBD1. The V gene end was trimmed by 7 bases and the J gene end by 5 bases; junction bases not matched to a gene: 12. Germline CDR1 SNHLY, CDR2 FYNNEI. The CDR3 has 15 amino acids. This chain's CDR3 is CASTLKGDRVNEQYF. Written as DNA, the CDR3 is TGTGCCAGCACCCTAAAGGGGGACAGGGTAAACGAGCAGTACTTC.

The V call is TRBV10-3, the J call TRBJ1-4, with TRBD1 matching over 7 bases. The CDR3 consists of 14 residues. J gave up 4 bases and V 6 bases, and 5 bases lay outside the gene matches. Germline CDR1 reads ENHRY; CDR2 reads SYGVKD. CDR3 coding DNA: TGTGCCATCAGCCGGGACAGTTTTAATGAAAAACTGTTTTTT. This translates into CAISRDSFNEKLFF.

The chain combines TRBV29-1 with TRBJ2-7; the D gene is possibly TRBD1 (5 bases). This CDR3 region has 11 residues. Per the germline V gene, CDR1 is SQVTM and CDR2 is ANQGSEA. The V end lost 4 bases, the J end lost 3 bases, and 7 bases lay between the germline ends. CDR3 amino acids: CSVVRDYEQYF. CDR3 DNA sequence: TGCAGCGTTGTCAGGGACTACGAGCAGTACTTC.